This T cell receptor beta chain was captured by sequencing in a study of T cells in Graves' hyperthyroidism and ophthalmopathy. RNA transcripts were the template for amplifying TCR beta CDR3 regions. With the HTBI primer set, the TCR CDR3 went through a first round of RT-PCR. TCRdb processed the multiplex PCR reads anew with MiXCR; each CDR3 protein has one entry. Here the sample spans some 300,000 distinct CDR3 sequences, less than 20% being singletons. Overall study results and limits: A median approximately 6.5 months before onset, the model predicted ophthalmopathy.

Each ophthalmopathy patient scored at least 3 on the Clinical Activity Score and at least 4 on NOSPECS grade, with duration under 3 months. Exclusion of patients followed from uncontrolled infection, other autoimmune disease, pregnancy or lactation. Fresh peripheral blood, 10 ml, was the source of the PBMCs. V was shortened by 5 bases and J by 2 bases, with 14 bases between the two germline ends. The CDR3 extends over 15 amino acids. Per germline, CDR1 MNHNS and CDR2 SASEGT. This clonotype was seen repeatedly, ten times or more. Its target is unknown. Sequencing input: blood. The J gene is TRBJ2-3, the V gene TRBV6-1, with D possibly matching TRBD2 (5 bases). The receptor was derived from a man aged 45-60 years with Graves' ophthalmopathy. CDR3 sequence reads: CASSSPSGITDTQYF. DNA of the CDR3: TGTGCCAGCAGTTCCCCCAGCGGCATCACAGATACGCAGTATTTT.